This TCR beta chain emerged from a study of shared clonotypes between healthy human individuals. Evenly divided among several immunoSEQ plates was the genomic DNA of each subset. The method was immunoSEQ multiplex PCR; TCRdb's version includes in-frame clones alone and lacks a portion of them. The table shows about 660,000 clones, with less than 85% occurring only once. The CDR3 runs 15 residues. CDR1 SQVTM and CDR2 ANQGSEA come from the germline V gene. V lost 4 bases and J lost 6; bases outside the gene matches: 9. The sequence came from a woman aged 25 to 39 in good health. Sequencing was carried out using memory CD4+ T cells sorted from blood. As to subset: CD45RA-negative fraction. The V and J genes are TRBV29-1 and TRBJ2-2, with 9 nucleotides matching TRBD1. In DNA, the CDR3 is TGCAGCGTTGCGGGGACAGGGTTCCAGGCCGGGGAGCTGTTTTTT. It specifies CSVAGTGFQAGELFF.